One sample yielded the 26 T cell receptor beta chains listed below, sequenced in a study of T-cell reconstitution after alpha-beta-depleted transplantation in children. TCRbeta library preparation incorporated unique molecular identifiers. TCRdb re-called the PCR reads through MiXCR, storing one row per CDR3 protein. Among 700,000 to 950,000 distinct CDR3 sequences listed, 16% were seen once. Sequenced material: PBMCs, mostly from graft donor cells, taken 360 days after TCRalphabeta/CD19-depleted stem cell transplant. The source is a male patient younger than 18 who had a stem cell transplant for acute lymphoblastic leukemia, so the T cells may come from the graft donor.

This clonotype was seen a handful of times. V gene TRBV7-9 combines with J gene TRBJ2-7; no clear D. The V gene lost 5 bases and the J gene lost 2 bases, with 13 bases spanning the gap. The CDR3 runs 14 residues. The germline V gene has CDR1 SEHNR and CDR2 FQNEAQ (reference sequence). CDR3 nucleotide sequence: TGTGCCAGCAGCCGGCCAGGACCTCCCTACGAGCAGTACTTC. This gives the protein CASSRPGPPYEQYF. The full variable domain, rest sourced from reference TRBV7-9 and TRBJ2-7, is DTGVSQNPRHKITKRGQNVTFRCDPISEHNRLYWYRQTLGQGPEFLTYFQNEAQLEKSRLLSDRFSAERPKGSFSTLEIQRTEQGDSAMYLCASSRPGPPYEQYFGPGTRLTVT.

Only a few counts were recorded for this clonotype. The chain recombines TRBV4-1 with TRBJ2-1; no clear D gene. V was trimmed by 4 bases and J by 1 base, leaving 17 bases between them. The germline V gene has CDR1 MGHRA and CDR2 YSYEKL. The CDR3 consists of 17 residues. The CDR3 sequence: CASSPRGVYESYNEQFF. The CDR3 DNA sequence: TGCGCCAGCAGCCCGAGAGGCGTTTATGAGTCCTACAATGAGCAGTTCTTC.

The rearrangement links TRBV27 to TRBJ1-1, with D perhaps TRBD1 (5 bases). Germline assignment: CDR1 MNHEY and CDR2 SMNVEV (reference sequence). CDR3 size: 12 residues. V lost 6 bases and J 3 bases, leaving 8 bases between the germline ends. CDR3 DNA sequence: TGTGCCAGCAGCGGGGGGGACACTGAAGCTTTCTTT. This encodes CASSGGDTEAFF.

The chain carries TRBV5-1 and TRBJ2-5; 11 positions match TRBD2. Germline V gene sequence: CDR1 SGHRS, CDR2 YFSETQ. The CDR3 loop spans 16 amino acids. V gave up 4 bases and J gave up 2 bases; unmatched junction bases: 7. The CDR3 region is CASSEPGLAAQETQYF. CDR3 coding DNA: TGCGCCAGCAGCGAGCCGGGACTAGCGGCACAAGAGACCCAGTACTTC.

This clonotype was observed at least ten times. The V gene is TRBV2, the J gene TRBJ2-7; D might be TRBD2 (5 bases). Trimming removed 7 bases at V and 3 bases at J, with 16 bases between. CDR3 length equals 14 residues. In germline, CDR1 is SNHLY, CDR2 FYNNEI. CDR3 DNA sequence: TGTGCCAGCAAATTCGGTAGCGAAAACTACGAGCAGTACTTC. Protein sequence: CASKFGSENYEQYF.

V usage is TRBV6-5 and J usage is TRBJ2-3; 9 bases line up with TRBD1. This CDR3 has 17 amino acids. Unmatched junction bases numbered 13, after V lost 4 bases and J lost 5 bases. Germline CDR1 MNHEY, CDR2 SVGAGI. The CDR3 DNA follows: TGTGCCAGCAGTTCCCCCCTAGGACAGGGGCGGGGAGATACGCAGTATTTT. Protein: CASSSPLGQGRGDTQYF.

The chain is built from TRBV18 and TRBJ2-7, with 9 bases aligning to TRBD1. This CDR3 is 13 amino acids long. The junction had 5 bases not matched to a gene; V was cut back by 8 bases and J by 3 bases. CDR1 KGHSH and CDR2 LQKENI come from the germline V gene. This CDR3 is CASTGTGYYEQYF. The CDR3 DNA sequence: TGTGCCAGCACCGGGACAGGGTACTACGAGCAGTACTTC. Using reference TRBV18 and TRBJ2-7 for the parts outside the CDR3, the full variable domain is NAGVMQNPRHLVRRRGQEARLRCSPMKGHSHVYWYRQLPEEGLKFMVYLQKENIIDESGMPKERFSAEFPKEGPSILRIQQVVRGDSAAYFCASTGTGYYEQYFGPGTRLTVT.

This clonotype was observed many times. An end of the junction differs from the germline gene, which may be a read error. CDR3 protein: CASSFEVFSERFF. The CDR3 nucleotides are TGCGCCAGCAGCTTCGAGGTCTTTTCTGAGCGGTTCTTC. The rearrangement joins TRBV5-1 to TRBJ2-1, with D unresolved. The CDR3 spans 13 residues. The germline V gene has CDR1 SGHRS and CDR2 YFSETQ.

The CDR3 is CASSQTQGAYGYTF. The CDR3 DNA reads as TGTGCCAGCAGCCAAACACAGGGGGCCTATGGCTACACCTTC. The genes are TRBV3-1 and TRBJ1-2; 9 bases are a match to TRBD1. This CDR3 is 14 amino acids long. The germline gives CDR1 LGHDT, CDR2 YNNKEL (reference sequence). Losses at the gene ends were 2 bases for V and 4 bases for J; bases not matched to a gene: 2.

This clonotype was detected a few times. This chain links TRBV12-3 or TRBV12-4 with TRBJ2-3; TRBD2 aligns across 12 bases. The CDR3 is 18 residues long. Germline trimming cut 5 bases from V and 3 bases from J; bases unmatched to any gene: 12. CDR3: CASSRHGLAGKSTDTQYF. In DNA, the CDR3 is TGTGCCAGCAGTCGCCATGGACTAGCGGGAAAATCAACAGATACGCAGTATTTT.

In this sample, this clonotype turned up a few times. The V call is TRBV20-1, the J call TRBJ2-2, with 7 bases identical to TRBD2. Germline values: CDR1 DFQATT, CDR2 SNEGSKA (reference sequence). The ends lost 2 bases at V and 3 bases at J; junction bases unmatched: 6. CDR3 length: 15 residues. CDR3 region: CSARLGTTDTGELFF. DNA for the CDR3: TGCAGTGCTAGATTAGGGACTACCGACACCGGGGAGCTGTTTTTT.

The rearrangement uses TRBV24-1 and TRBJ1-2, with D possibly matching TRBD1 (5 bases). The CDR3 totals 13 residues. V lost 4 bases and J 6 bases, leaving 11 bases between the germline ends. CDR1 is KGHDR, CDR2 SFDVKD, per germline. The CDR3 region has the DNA TGTGCCACCAGTGACTCAGGGACCGATGGCTACACCTTC. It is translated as CATSDSGTDGYTF.

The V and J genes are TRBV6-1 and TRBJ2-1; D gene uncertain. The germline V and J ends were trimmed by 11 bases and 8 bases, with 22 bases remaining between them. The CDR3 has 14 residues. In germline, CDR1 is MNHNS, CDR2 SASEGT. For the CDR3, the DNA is TGTGCCTCCCAAGGGCCGCCCCCCGGTGATGAGCAGTTCTTC. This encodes CASQGPPPGDEQFF.

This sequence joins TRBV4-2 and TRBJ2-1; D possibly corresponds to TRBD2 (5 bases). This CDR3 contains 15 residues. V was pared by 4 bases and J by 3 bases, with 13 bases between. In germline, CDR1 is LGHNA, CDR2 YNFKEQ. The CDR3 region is CASSPVLGSYNEQFF. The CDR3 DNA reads TGTGCCAGCAGCCCCGTTTTGGGGAGCTACAATGAGCAGTTCTTC.

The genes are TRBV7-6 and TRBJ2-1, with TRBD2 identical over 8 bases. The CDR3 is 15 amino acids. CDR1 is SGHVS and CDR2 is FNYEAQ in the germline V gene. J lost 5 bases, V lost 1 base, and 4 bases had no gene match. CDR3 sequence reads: CASSLGTSKNNEQFF. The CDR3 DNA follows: TGTGCCAGCAGCTTAGGGACTAGCAAAAACAATGAGCAGTTCTTC.

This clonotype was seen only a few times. CDR3 amino acids: CASSDGTSGSREQFF. As DNA, the CDR3 is TGTGCCAGCAGCGACGGGACTAGCGGGAGTCGGGAGCAGTTCTTC. The chain joins TRBV9 to TRBJ2-1, with TRBD2 matching over 14 bases. Germline V lookup: CDR1 SGDLS, CDR2 YYNGEE. Trimming removed 3 bases from V and 10 bases from J; junction bases left unmatched: 6. The CDR3 spans 15 residues.

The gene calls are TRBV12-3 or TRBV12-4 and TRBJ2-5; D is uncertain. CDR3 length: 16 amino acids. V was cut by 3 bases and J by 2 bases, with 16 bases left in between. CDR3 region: CASSLGILRPQETQYF. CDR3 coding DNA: TGTGCCAGCAGTTTGGGGATCTTACGGCCGCAAGAGACCCAGTACTTC.

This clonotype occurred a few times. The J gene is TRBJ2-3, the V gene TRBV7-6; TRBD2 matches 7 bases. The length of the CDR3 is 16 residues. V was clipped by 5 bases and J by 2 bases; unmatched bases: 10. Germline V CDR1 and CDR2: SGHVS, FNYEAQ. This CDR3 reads CASSLGRLAFTDTQYF. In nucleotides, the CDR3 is TGTGCCAGCAGCCTAGGAAGACTAGCTTTCACAGATACGCAGTATTTT. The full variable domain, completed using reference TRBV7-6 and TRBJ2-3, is GAGVSQSPRYKVTKRGQDVALRCDPISGHVSLYWYRQALGQGPEFLTYFNYEAQQDKSGLPNDRFSAERPEGSISTLTIQRTEQRDSAMYRCASSLGRLAFTDTQYFGPGTRLTVL.

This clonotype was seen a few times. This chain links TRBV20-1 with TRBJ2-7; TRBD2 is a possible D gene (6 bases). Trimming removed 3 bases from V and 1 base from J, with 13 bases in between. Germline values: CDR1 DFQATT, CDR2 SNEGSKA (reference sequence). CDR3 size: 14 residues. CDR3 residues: CSASGAGKSYEQYF. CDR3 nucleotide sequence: TGCAGTGCTAGCGGGGCGGGGAAATCCTACGAGCAGTACTTC.

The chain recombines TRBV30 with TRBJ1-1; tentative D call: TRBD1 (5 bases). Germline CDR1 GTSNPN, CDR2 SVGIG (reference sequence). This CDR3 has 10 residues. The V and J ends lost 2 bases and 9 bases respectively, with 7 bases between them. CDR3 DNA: TGTGCCTGGAGTCGACAGAAAGCTTTCTTT. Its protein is CAWSRQKAFF.

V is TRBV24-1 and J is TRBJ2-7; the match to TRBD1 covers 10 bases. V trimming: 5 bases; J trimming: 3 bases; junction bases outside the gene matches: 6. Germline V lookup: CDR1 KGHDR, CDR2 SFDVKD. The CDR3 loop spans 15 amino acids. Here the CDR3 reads CATSVRTGGFYEQYF. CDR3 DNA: TGTGCCACCAGTGTCCGGACAGGGGGATTCTACGAGCAGTACTTC.

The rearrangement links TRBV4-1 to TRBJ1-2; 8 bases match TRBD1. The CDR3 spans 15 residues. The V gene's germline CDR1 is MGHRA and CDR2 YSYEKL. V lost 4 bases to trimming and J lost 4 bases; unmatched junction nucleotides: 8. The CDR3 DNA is TGCGCCAGCAGCCGTCCGGGACAGGAGAGCTATGGCTACACCTTC. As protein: CASSRPGQESYGYTF.

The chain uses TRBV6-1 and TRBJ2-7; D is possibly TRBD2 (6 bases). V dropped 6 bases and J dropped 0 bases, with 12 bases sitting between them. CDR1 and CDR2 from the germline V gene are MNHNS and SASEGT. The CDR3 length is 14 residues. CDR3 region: CASRGDFSSYEQYF. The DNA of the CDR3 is TGTGCCAGCAGGGGGGACTTCAGCTCCTACGAGCAGTACTTC.

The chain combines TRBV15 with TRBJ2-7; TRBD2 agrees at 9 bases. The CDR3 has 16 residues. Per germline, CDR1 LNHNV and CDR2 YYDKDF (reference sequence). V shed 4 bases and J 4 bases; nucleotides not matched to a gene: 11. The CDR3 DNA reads TGTGCCACCAGCACCCTCACTAGCGGGCCCTCTTACGAGCAGTACTTC. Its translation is CATSTLTSGPSYEQYF.

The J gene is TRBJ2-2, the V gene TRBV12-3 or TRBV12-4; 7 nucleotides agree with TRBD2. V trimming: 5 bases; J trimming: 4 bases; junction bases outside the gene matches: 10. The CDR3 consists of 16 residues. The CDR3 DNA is TGTGCCAGCAGTCGATGGCGGGAGCCTTTCACCGGGGAGCTGTTTTTT. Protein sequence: CASSRWREPFTGELFF.

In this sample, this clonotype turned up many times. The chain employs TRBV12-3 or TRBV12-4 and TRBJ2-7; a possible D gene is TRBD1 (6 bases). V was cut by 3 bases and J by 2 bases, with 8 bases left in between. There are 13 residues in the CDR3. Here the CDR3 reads CASSFGGAYEQYF. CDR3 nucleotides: TGTGCCAGCAGTTTTGGGGGCGCCTACGAGCAGTACTTC.